Each of the 21 T cell receptor beta chains below was sequenced from the same sample in a study of cytomegalovirus exposure and HLA in healthy donors. The PCR ran on 60 Vbeta and 13 Jbeta primers. Here immunoSEQ multiplex PCR was the method, and the copy in TCRdb shows in-frame clones only, minus some. The table records 140,000 to 150,000 clones, 60% to 80% of them present only once. Sequencing input: PBMCs. The origin of the receptors is a woman aged 35 to 49 in good health and CMV-seropositive.

The chain employs TRBV19 and TRBJ1-1, with D possibly matching TRBD1 (5 bases). This CDR3 is 13 amino acids long. Germline V CDR1 and CDR2: LNHDA, SQIVND (reference sequence). V lost 10 bases to trimming and J lost 1 base, with 13 bases between them. CDR3 sequence: CATRVTENTEAFF. As DNA, the CDR3 is TGTGCCACTAGGGTGACAGAGAACACTGAAGCTTTCTTT.

A remark on this clone: Relative to the germline gene, one junction end is altered; a read error may explain this. The genes are TRBV7-9 and TRBJ2-3; 12 bases match TRBD2. Germline V gives CDR1 SEHNR, CDR2 FQNEAQ (reference sequence). The CDR3 consists of 16 residues. CDR3 sequence: CSSSSRLAGGTDTQYF. The CDR3 DNA reads TGTTCCAGCAGCTCTAGACTAGCGGGGGGCACAGATACGCAGTATTTT.

This clone is judged medium-sized. The chain has TRBV15 and TRBJ1-1; possible D gene TRBD1, 5 bases. Germline V gene sequence: CDR1 LNHNV, CDR2 YYDKDF (reference sequence). Trimming shortened V by 3 bases and J by 5 bases, and 16 bases separated the two germline ends. The CDR3 has 15 residues. CDR3 sequence reads: CATSRVGELGTEAFF. CDR3 nucleotide sequence: TGTGCCACCAGCAGGGTAGGGGAATTGGGTACTGAAGCTTTCTTT. The whole variable domain, filled in from reference TRBV15 and TRBJ1-1, reads DAMVIQNPRYQVTQFGKPVTLSCSQTLNHNVMYWYQQKSSQAPKLLFHYYDKDFNNEADTPDNFQSRRPNTSFCFLDIRSPGLGDTAMYLCATSRVGELGTEAFFGQGTRLTVV.

This clone was recorded once. J is TRBJ2-1 and V is TRBV28; D gene unclear. Deletions cut 1 base from V and 4 bases from J, with 11 bases between. CDR3 size: 15 residues. Germline CDR1 and CDR2: MDHEN and SYDVKM. The chain's CDR3 is CASSLYPQNYNEQFF. CDR3 in DNA: TGTGCCAGCAGTTTATATCCTCAGAATTACAATGAGCAGTTCTTC. The full variable domain, completed using reference TRBV28 and TRBJ2-1, is DVKVTQSSRYLVKRTGEKVFLECVQDMDHENMFWYRQDPGLGLRLIYFSYDVKMKEKGDIPEGYSVSREKKERFSLILESASTNQTSMYLCASSLYPQNYNEQFFGPGTRLTVL.

The chain employs TRBV12-1 and TRBJ1-2; the table gives TRBD1 as D, unverified against the DNA. TRBV12-1 is classified as a pseudogene. This CDR3 is built from 16 residues. CDR3 in amino acids: CASSSPGRPKDYGYTF. The CDR3 nucleotides are TGTGCCAGCAGCTCTCCAGGGCGCCCTAAGGACTATGGCTACACCTTC.

The J gene is TRBJ2-1, the V gene TRBV7-2, with D perhaps TRBD2 (5 bases). Germline V lookup: CDR1 SGHTA, CDR2 FQGNSA. Trimming took off 4 bases at V and 9 bases at J, with 10 bases between the two ends. The CDR3 has 12 residues. DNA for the CDR3: TGTGCCAGCAGCTCTCCGGGATGTGAGCAGTTCTTC. Residues: CASSSPGCEQFF. The full variable domain, in which reference TRBV7-2 and TRBJ2-1 provide the parts outside the CDR3, is GAGVSQSPSNKVTEKGKDVELRCDPISGHTALYWYRQSLGQGLEFLIYFQGNSAPDKSGLPSDRFSAERTGGSVSTLTIQRTQQEDSAVYLCASSSPGCEQFFGPGTRLTVL.

This rearrangement joins TRBV5-1 to TRBJ1-3; D might be TRBD1 (6 bases). In germline, CDR1 is SGHRS, CDR2 YFSETQ. V lost 1 base and J 4 bases, leaving 18 bases between the germline ends. The CDR3 sequence is 17 residues long. CDR3 amino acids: CASSLHDTRGNGNTIYF. CDR3 nucleotides: TGCGCCAGCAGCTTGCACGATACCAGGGGTAACGGAAACACCATATATTTT.

Concerning this clone: The junction and the germline gene differ at one end; a read error may be behind it. V gene TRBV6-1 combines with J gene TRBJ1-5; possibly TRBD1 for D (6 bases). Per the germline V gene, CDR1 is MNHNS and CDR2 is SASEGT. This CDR3 has 15 amino acids. CDR3: CASREEQGSGQPQHF. CDR3 sequence (DNA): TGTGCCAGCAGGGAAGAACAGGGATCGGGTCAGCCCCAGCATTTT.

This clone has only a few counts. V and J are TRBV19 and TRBJ2-6, with 7 nucleotides matching TRBD1. Germline V gene data show CDR1 as LNHDA and CDR2 as SQIVND (reference sequence). The ends lost 6 bases at V and 2 bases at J; junction bases unmatched: 4. There are 15 residues in the CDR3. The CDR3 DNA reads TGTGCCAGTAGGGAAGGGGGCGCTGGGGCCAACGTCCTGACTTTC. It is translated as CASREGGAGANVLTF.

The rearrangement uses TRBV12-2 and TRBJ1-2; the table gives TRBD1 as D, unverified against the DNA. TRBV12-2 is assigned pseudogene status. This CDR3 spans 16 amino acids. The CDR3 DNA sequence: TGTGCAAGTCGCTGTCAGAGGGACAGCGAACACTATGGCTACACCTTC. It is translated as CASRCQRDSEHYGYTF.

Here the CDR3 DNA reads TGTGCCAGTAGGAGGGCTAGCGGGAACTACAATGAGCAGTTCTTC. This codes for CASRRASGNYNEQFF. The V and J genes are TRBV2 and TRBJ2-1; 9 bases are a match to TRBD2. Germline assignment: CDR1 SNHLY and CDR2 FYNNEI. The V segment lost 9 bases and the J segment 3 bases; nucleotides outside the gene matches: 9. The CDR3 has 15 residues.

J is TRBJ2-1 and V is TRBV2, with a possible D match to TRBD2 (5 bases). V lost 6 bases and J lost 9, with 12 bases in between. The CDR3 is 12 amino acids. The germline V gene encodes CDR1 SNHLY and CDR2 FYNNEI. CDR3 residues: CASRKDYGEQFF. In nucleotides, the CDR3 is TGTGCCAGCAGGAAAGACTACGGTGAGCAGTTCTTC.

The J gene is TRBJ1-1, the V gene TRBV18; 8 bases are a match to TRBD1. Looked up from germline, CDR1 is KGHSH and CDR2 is LQKENI. Unmatched junction bases numbered 6, after V lost 3 bases and J lost 6 bases. The CDR3 sequence is 14 residues long. The CDR3 loop is CASSPQQGAAEAFF. In DNA, the CDR3 is TGTGCCAGCTCACCTCAGCAGGGGGCGGCTGAAGCTTTCTTT.

The chain couples TRBV7-3 to TRBJ1-5; D remains ambiguous. Trimming removed 5 bases at V and 0 bases at J, with 11 bases between. The CDR3 covers 15 residues. CDR1 is SGHTA, CDR2 FQGTGA, per germline. In DNA, the CDR3 is TGTGCCAGCAGCCCCGGAGGTTCTAGCAATCAGCCCCAGCATTTT. Translation: CASSPGGSSNQPQHF.

The rearrangement joins TRBV10-1 to TRBJ1-1; D gene uncertain. The V gene lost 0 bases and the J gene lost 11 bases, with 19 bases spanning the gap. This CDR3 comprises 15 residues. Germline V gene sequence: CDR1 WNHNN, CDR2 SYGVQD (reference sequence). CDR3 bases: TGCGCCAGCAGTGAGTCTGTAGGGAGCCGGCGCGGGGCTTTCTTT. Its protein product is CASSESVGSRRGAFF.

V usage is TRBV9 and J usage is TRBJ2-1; possibly TRBD1 for D (5 bases). The CDR3 length is 13 residues. V lost 4 bases and J 4 bases, leaving 9 bases between the germline ends. Germline values: CDR1 SGDLS, CDR2 YYNGEE. DNA of the CDR3: TGTGCCAGCAGCTTCGACAGTTACAATGAGCAGTTCTTC. It specifies CASSFDSYNEQFF. Full variable domain (outside the CDR3, taken from reference TRBV9 and TRBJ2-1): DSGVTQTPKHLITATGQRVTLRCSPRSGDLSVYWYQQSLDQGLQFLIQYYNGEERAKGNILERFSAQQFPDLHSELNLSSLELGDSALYFCASSFDSYNEQFFGPGTRLTVL.

The chain joins TRBV6-1 to TRBJ2-1; 11 nucleotides line up with TRBD1. The CDR3 covers 15 residues. Looked up from germline, CDR1 is MNHNS and CDR2 is SASEGT. With V trimmed by 6 bases and J by 2 bases, 3 bases remained unmatched. The DNA of the CDR3 is TGTGCCAGCAGCCCGGGACAGGGGGCCTACAATGAGCAGTTCTTC. It is translated as CASSPGQGAYNEQFF.

This chain links TRBV7-3 with TRBJ2-2; unclear D gene. Germline loops: CDR1 SGHTA, CDR2 FQGTGA. This CDR3 has 16 amino acids. Trimming left V 3 bases short and J 4 bases short, with 15 bases between. This chain's CDR3 is CASSLAQHRSTGELFF. DNA of the CDR3: TGTGCCAGCAGCTTGGCCCAACACCGGAGCACCGGGGAGCTGTTTTTT.

The CDR3 DNA sequence: TGTGCCACCGGAACGGGGAATCAGCCCCAGCATTTT. Protein: CATGTGNQPQHF. This chain uses TRBV19 with TRBJ1-5, with no clear D. The CDR3 loop spans 12 amino acids. The germline gives CDR1 LNHDA, CDR2 SQIVND (reference sequence). V gave up 10 bases and J gave up 4 bases, with 11 bases separating them.

The CDR3 DNA reads as TGTGCCAGCAGCCCAGTCCCGGGACAGGGGGTGGACTATGGCTACACCTTC. Protein sequence: CASSPVPGQGVDYGYTF. This chain uses TRBV7-9 with TRBJ1-2; TRBD1 matches at 11 bases. J lost 3 bases, V lost 5 bases, and 11 bases had no gene match. The CDR3 covers 17 residues. Looked up from germline, CDR1 is SEHNR and CDR2 is FQNEAQ (reference sequence). Full variable domain (outside the CDR3, taken from reference TRBV7-9 and TRBJ1-2): DTGVSQNPRHKITKRGQNVTFRCDPISEHNRLYWYRQTLGQGPEFLTYFQNEAQLEKSRLLSDRFSAERPKGSFSTLEIQRTEQGDSAMYLCASSPVPGQGVDYGYTFGSGTRLTVV.

The V gene is TRBV7-2, the J gene TRBJ1-5, with D perhaps matching TRBD1 (5 bases). This CDR3 comprises 13 residues. The germline V and J ends were trimmed by 1 base and 6 bases, with 7 bases remaining between them. Germline assignment: CDR1 SGHTA and CDR2 FQGNSA. The CDR3 DNA reads as TGTGCCAGCAGCTTAGATCAGGGTCAGCCCCAGCATTTT. It is translated as CASSLDQGQPQHF.